These 4 T cell receptor beta chains share one sample of origin, sequenced in a study of blood T cell repertoires in COVID-19. Measured with immunoSEQ multiplex PCR; TCRdb has only the in-frame clones, and not every one. This table has approximately 300,000 clones, about 84% appearing once. The sample taken for sequencing was peripheral blood. Every receptor here comes from a woman in her fifties or sixties with acute or convalescent COVID-19.

Concerning this clone itself: One end of the junction does not line up with germline, which may come from a read error. The chain combines TRBV7-2 with TRBJ1-1, with D unresolved. From germline, CDR1 is SGHTA and CDR2 FQGNSA. The CDR3 is 13 amino acids. CDR3 sequence reads: CASSWGRETEAFF. The DNA for the CDR3 is TGTGCCAGCAGCTGGGGAAGGGAGACTGAGGCTTTCTTT.

The chain links TRBV19 to TRBJ1-2, with 10 bases fitting TRBD1. CDR3 length equals 14 residues. From germline, CDR1 is LNHDA and CDR2 SQIVND (reference sequence). The trim removed 6 bases at V and 4 bases at J, leaving 5 bases unmatched. The DNA of the CDR3 is TGTGCCAGTAGCGGACAGGGGGAACTCTATGGCTACACCTTC. Encoded protein: CASSGQGELYGYTF.

The rearrangement joins TRBV27 to TRBJ1-4, with TRBD1 matching over 10 bases. CDR3 length: 14 amino acids. The germline V gene encodes CDR1 MNHEY and CDR2 SMNVEV (reference sequence). V gave up 6 bases and J gave up 4 bases; unmatched junction bases: 2. For the CDR3, the DNA is TGTGCCAGCAGGGGGACAGGGGTTAATGAAAAACTGTTTTTT. It yields the protein CASRGTGVNEKLFF.

This clone was recorded a few times. The rearrangement joins TRBV9 to TRBJ2-3, with 9 bases that match TRBD2. J lost 8 bases, V lost 0 bases, and 7 bases had no gene match. CDR1 and CDR2 from the germline V gene are SGDLS and YYNGEE. The CDR3 length is 15 residues. In DNA form, the CDR3 reads TGTGCCAGCAGCGTAGTTTTAGCGGGAGTGGCTACGCAGTATTTT. Translating gives CASSVVLAGVATQYF.